This paragraph reports one T cell receptor beta chain. Its antigen is still unknown. The assay was immunoSEQ multiplex PCR, and TCRdb's table has in-frame clones only and misses some. Seen here are 110,000 or so clones, around 88% observed once, and the top ten hold more than 1.5%. The record originates from a study of cytomegalovirus exposure and HLA in healthy donors. This CDR3 spans 13 amino acids. V was trimmed by 6 bases and J by 8 bases, leaving 11 bases between them. Germline CDR1 KGHSH, CDR2 LQKENI. Study-wide results and caveats: Among TCR beta chains, those listed as cytomegalovirus-associated numbered over 150.

The V call is TRBV18, the J call TRBJ1-6, with D maybe TRBD1 (5 bases). Sequencing was done on a sample of PBMCs. This TCR was recovered from a man younger than 30 in good health and CMV-seronegative. The CDR3 DNA is TGTGCCAGCTCCAACGGCAGGGATTCACCCCTCCACTTT. Its translation: CASSNGRDSPLHF.